This TCR beta chain was captured in a study of T cell clonality in common variable immunodeficiency. Study conclusions and caveats: CVID patient heterogeneity limited repertoire-clinical complication correlations.

This table comes from immunoSEQ multiplex PCR, and its TCRdb copy is limited to in-frame clones, with some not included. The sample yields about 52,000 clones, without any singletons. This clone appeared many times. Its antigen is undetermined. The read ends 3 residues before the CDR3 terminus; that terminus is restored from the germline J gene. The V segment lost 6 bases and the J segment 6 bases; nucleotides outside the gene matches: 14. Germline V gene lookup returns CDR1 KGHSH and CDR2 LQKENI. The CDR3 is 17 amino acids. The clonotype comes from a person aged 18 to 70 in good health. The sequencing sample was made of peripheral blood mononuclear cells. The chain links TRBV18 to TRBJ1-2; 12 nucleotides agree with TRBD1. The CDR3 here is CASSSGGTGGTADGYTF. The CDR3 bases that were read are TGTGCCAGCTCTTCGGGGGGGACAGGGGGCACCGCGGATGGC.